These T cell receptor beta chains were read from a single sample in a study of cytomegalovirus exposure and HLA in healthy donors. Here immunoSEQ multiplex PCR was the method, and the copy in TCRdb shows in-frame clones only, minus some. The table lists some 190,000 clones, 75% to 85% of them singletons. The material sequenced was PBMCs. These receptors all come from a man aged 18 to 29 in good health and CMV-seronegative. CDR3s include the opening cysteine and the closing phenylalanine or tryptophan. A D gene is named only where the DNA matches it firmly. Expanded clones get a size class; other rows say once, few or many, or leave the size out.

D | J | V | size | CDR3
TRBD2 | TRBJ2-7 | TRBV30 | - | CAWSFGGGQYEQYF
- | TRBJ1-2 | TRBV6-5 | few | CASKVEGRGYTF
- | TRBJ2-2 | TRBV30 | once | CAWSVPEGTGELFF
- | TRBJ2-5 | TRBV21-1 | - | CASSKDPGDVGPQETQYF
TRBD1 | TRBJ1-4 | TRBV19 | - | CASTDPRDRGLMAQDEKLFF
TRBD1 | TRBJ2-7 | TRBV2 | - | CASTSGQGYHEQYF
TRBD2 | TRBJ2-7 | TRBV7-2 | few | CASNTAGGSGRAGQYF
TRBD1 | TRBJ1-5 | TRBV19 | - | CARKRTGVTNQPQHF
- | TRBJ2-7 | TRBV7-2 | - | CASSLLDRGSYEQYF
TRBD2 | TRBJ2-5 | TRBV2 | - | CASSDLGGGAGETQYF
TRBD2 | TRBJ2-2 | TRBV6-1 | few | CASTSQAGAGELFF
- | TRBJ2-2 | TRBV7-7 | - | CASSPRSGTGELFF
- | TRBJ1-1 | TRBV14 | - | CVSSRNTGSVGEAFF
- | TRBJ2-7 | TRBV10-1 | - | CASSSETSYEQYF
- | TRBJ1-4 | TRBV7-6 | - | CASSLGGDEKLFF
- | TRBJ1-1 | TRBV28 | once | CASNLMGHTEAFF
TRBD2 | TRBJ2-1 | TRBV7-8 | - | CASSPRGSGRYNEQFF
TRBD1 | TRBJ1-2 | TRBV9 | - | CASSPGTDIYGYTF
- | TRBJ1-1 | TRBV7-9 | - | CASSRGTGRTEAFF
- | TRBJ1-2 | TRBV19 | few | CASSIGWGDDGYTF
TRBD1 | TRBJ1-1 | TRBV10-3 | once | CATGGAGTEAFF
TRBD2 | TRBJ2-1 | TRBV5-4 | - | CASSLGLAGLGSYNEQFF
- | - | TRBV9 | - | CASSVASSSYEQYF
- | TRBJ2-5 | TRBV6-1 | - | CASARQGGGETQYF
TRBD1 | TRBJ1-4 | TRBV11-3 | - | CASSPGTGIEKLFF
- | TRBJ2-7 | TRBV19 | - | CASSSRRVLSYEQYF
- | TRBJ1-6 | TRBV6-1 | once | CASSEAREGLHF
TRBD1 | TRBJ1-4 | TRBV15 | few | CATSRGTGPIEKLFF
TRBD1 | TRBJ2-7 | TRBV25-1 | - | CASSPIRDRGQVYF
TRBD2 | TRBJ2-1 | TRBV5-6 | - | CASSTIAGGYNEQFF
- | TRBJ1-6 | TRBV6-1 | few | CAVRGSQNSPLHF
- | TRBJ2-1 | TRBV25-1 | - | CASSEGGGIWYNEQFF
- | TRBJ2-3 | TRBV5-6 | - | CASSLIKDTQYF
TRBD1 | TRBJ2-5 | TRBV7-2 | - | CASSLEGGRGRETQYF
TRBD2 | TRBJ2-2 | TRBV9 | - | CASRRHSGGNTGELFF
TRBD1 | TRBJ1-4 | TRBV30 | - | CAWSTSPTGRHEKLFF
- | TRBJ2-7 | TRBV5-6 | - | CASSLTALKVYEQYF
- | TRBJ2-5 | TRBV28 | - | CASSLLPAGKETQYF
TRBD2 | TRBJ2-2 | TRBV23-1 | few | CASSQSWGGGSNTGELFF
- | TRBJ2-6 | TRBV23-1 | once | CASSHKNLSGANVLTF
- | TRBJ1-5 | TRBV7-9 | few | CSSSLESQPQHF
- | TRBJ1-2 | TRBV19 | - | CASSIVPGTRQYGYTF
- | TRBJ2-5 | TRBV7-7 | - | CASSSGGLETQYF
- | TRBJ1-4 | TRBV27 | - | CASSLSARGNEKLFF
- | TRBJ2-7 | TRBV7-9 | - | CASSDTDEQYF
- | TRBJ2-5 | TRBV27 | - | CASSFAGVRETQYF
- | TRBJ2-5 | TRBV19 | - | CASSIGARAVQETQYF
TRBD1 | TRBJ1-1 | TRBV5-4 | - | CASSQGTGMNTEAFF
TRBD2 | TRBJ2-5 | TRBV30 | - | CAWRSGLARETQYF
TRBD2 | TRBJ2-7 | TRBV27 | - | CASSPPPILAGGSYEQYF
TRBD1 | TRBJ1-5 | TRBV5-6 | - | CASSLTGGNQPQHF
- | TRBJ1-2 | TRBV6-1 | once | CASTQVGGYTF
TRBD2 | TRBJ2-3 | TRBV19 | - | CASSVLAGTGTDTQYF